The clone carrying this TCR beta chain was detected only once. Its antigen is as yet unknown. This entry comes from a study of cytomegalovirus exposure and HLA in healthy donors. The study's findings and limits: It was about 150 TCR beta chains that were listed as cytomegalovirus-associated. Several of the most significant clusters appeared linked to common viral pathogens, based on a later analysis. More clonal expansion characterized HLA-associated TCR beta chains than equally common others in a later analysis.

60 Vbeta and 13 Jbeta primers were used in PCR. Libraries were prepared by immunoSEQ multiplex PCR; TCRdb keeps only in-frame clonotypes and omits some of them. This repertoire shows about 140,000 clones, approximately 80% found once; its top ten account for more than 0.9%. The TCR comes from a male donor in good health and CMV-seropositive. The sequenced sample consisted of PBMCs.

The CDR3 bases are TGTGCCAGCAGCTCGCAGGGGGCCGGCTCTGGAAACACCATATATTTT. It encodes CASSSQGAGSGNTIYF. This chain joins TRBV28 and TRBJ1-3, with 8 nucleotides matching TRBD1. The CDR3 loop spans 16 amino acids. From germline, CDR1 is MDHEN and CDR2 SYDVKM. Trimming at V came to 6 bases and at J to 0 bases, leaving 7 bases not matched to a gene.